These 23 T cell receptor beta chains share one sample of origin, sequenced in a study of blood T cell repertoires in COVID-19. TCRdb keeps only in-frame clones here, not all; method: immunoSEQ multiplex PCR. This table holds 300,000 to 350,000 clones, 85% to 90% found once. Material for sequencing was PBMCs or T cells enriched from blood (not recorded which). These receptors were obtained from a woman in her thirties who had recovered from COVID-19.

V is TRBV5-1 and J is TRBJ2-1; D is perhaps TRBD2 (7 bases). Germline assignment: CDR1 SGHRS and CDR2 YFSETQ. The CDR3 extends over 15 amino acids. The V and J ends lost 0 bases and 7 bases respectively, with 14 bases between them. This CDR3 is CASSLDREGGNEQFF. The CDR3 nucleotides are TGCGCCAGCAGCTTGGACAGGGAGGGAGGGAATGAGCAGTTCTTC. The full variable domain, in which reference TRBV5-1 and TRBJ2-1 provide the parts outside the CDR3, is KAGVTQTPRYLIKTRGQQVTLSCSPISGHRSVSWYQQTPGQGLQFLFEYFSETQRNKGNFPGRFSGRQFSNSRSEMNVSTLELGDSALYLCASSLDREGGNEQFFGPGTRLTVL.

This clone was seen a handful of times. The V and J genes are TRBV5-5 and TRBJ2-7; 15 bases align to TRBD2. Germline V gene lookup returns CDR1 SGHKS and CDR2 YYEKEE (reference sequence). The CDR3 is made up of 18 amino acids. V gave up 0 bases and J gave up 0 bases; unmatched junction bases: 4. For the CDR3, the DNA is TGTGCCAGCAGCTTGGTGGGGACTAGCGGGAGGAGCTCCTACGAGCAGTACTTC. This sequence encodes CASSLVGTSGRSSYEQYF.

J is TRBJ2-7 and V is TRBV7-3, with D uncertain. Trimming took off 6 bases at V and 2 bases at J, with 11 bases between the two ends. The CDR3 spans 13 residues. Per germline, CDR1 SGHTA and CDR2 FQGTGA. CDR3 DNA sequence: TGTGCCAGCAGTTTGGCGGATACCTACGAGCAGTACTTC. Translated: CASSLADTYEQYF.

The chain employs TRBV27 and TRBJ2-7; TRBD2 aligns across 10 bases. Germline V gene data show CDR1 as MNHEY and CDR2 as SMNVEV (reference sequence). The CDR3 is 16 residues long. V trimming: 6 bases; J trimming: 1 base; junction bases outside the gene matches: 9. The CDR3, as DNA: TGTGCCAGCAGGGGACTAGCGAACAGCCTATCCTACGAGCAGTACTTC. Residues: CASRGLANSLSYEQYF.

In this sample, this clone turned up once. The chain recombines TRBV27 with TRBJ1-5, with 8 positions matching TRBD1. V shed 6 bases, J shed 7 bases, and the junction held 14 bases outside the gene matches. The CDR3 totals 16 residues. Germline CDR1 is MNHEY and CDR2 is SMNVEV (reference sequence). DNA for the CDR3: TGTGCCAGCAGCCCTCTCAGGGGGCGCGGGAACCAGCCCCAGCATTTT. Its protein product is CASSPLRGRGNQPQHF.

To note about this clone: In the same sample, other DNA sequences code for this CDR3. V usage is TRBV7-2 and J usage is TRBJ2-3; D may be TRBD2 (6 bases). Germline V CDR1 and CDR2: SGHTA, FQGNSA. The CDR3 contains 15 residues. V lost 1 base, J lost 1 base, and 9 bases lay in between. CDR3 sequence (DNA): TGTGCCAGCAGCTTAGTAGGAGGGGGCACAGATACGCAGTATTTT. Residues: CASSLVGGGTDTQYF.

The J gene is TRBJ1-5, the V gene TRBV3-1 (or the pseudogene TRBV3-2), with a possible D match to TRBD1 (6 bases). The V gene lost 3 bases and the J gene lost 9 bases, with 12 bases spanning the gap. The CDR3 loop spans 13 amino acids. Germline V gene data show CDR1 as LGHDT and CDR2 as YNNKEL (reference sequence). CDR3 in amino acids: CASSQGAWRPQHF. The DNA of the CDR3 is TGTGCCAGCAGCCAGGGGGCGTGGCGGCCCCAGCATTTT.

This clone was observed a single time. The chain recombines TRBV13 with TRBJ1-3; tentatively, D is TRBD1 (5 bases). The CDR3 extends over 17 amino acids. The V and J ends lost 5 bases and 1 base respectively, with 18 bases between them. The germline CDR1 and CDR2 sequences are PRHDT and FYEKMQ (reference sequence). The DNA for the CDR3 is TGTGCCAGCAGCCTACTAGTGGCAGGGAGGTCTGGAAACACCATATATTTT. Translated: CASSLLVAGRSGNTIYF.

The rearrangement links TRBV27 to TRBJ1-2; D gene uncertain. The CDR3 runs 14 residues. Trimming left V 7 bases short and J 5 bases short, with 17 bases between. Germline V gene data show CDR1 as MNHEY and CDR2 as SMNVEV (reference sequence). CDR3 sequence: CASKEAGRAYGYTF. The DNA for the CDR3 is TGTGCCAGCAAGGAGGCGGGCCGGGCGTATGGCTACACCTTC.

The CDR3 sequence: CASSLEGAGREKLFF. The DNA for the CDR3 is TGCGCCAGCAGCCTGGAGGGAGCAGGGAGGGAAAAACTGTTTTTT. The chain has TRBV5-1 and TRBJ1-4; possibly TRBD1 for D (5 bases). Trimming removed 4 bases at V and 8 bases at J, with 18 bases between. The CDR3 has 15 residues. The germline CDR1 and CDR2 sequences are SGHRS and YFSETQ.

This rearrangement joins TRBV4-1 to TRBJ2-7, with D perhaps TRBD1 (5 bases). The CDR3 has 15 amino acids. Trimming took off 4 bases at V and 9 bases at J, with 22 bases between the two ends. CDR1 and CDR2 from the germline V gene are MGHRA and YSYEKL. The CDR3 protein is CASSLGPDFTTVQYF. The CDR3 DNA is TGCGCCAGCAGCCTGGGGCCAGACTTTACTACGGTGCAGTACTTC.

This chain joins TRBV7-2 and TRBJ2-1, with D possibly TRBD1 on 5 matching bases. V gave up 0 bases and J gave up 9 bases, with 18 bases separating them. CDR1 and CDR2 (germline): SGHTA, FQGNSA. The CDR3 loop spans 16 amino acids. The DNA of the CDR3 is TGTGCCAGCAGCTTAGCGGCCTTCCGCAGGGTGGGTGAGCAGTTCTTC. Protein sequence: CASSLAAFRRVGEQFF.

V gene TRBV29-1 combines with J gene TRBJ1-1; D possibly corresponds to TRBD1 (6 bases). Germline values: CDR1 SQVTM, CDR2 ANQGSEA. The CDR3 is 13 amino acids. Between the trimmed V and J ends, which lost 3 bases and 5 bases, there was a span of 13 bases. The CDR3 sequence is CSVDGGEVTEAFF. The CDR3 bases are TGCAGCGTTGATGGGGGCGAGGTGACTGAAGCTTTCTTT.

The rearrangement links TRBV24-1 to TRBJ2-2, with D perhaps matching TRBD1 (6 bases). CDR3 size: 13 residues. Germline CDR1 and CDR2: KGHDR and SFDVKD. Deletions cut 10 bases from V and 6 bases from J, with 14 bases between. The CDR3 nucleotides read TGTGCCACGTCAGGGGTTGAGCCCGGGGAGCTGTTTTTT. This translates into CATSGVEPGELFF.

The chain combines TRBV20-1 with TRBJ2-1; 9 positions match TRBD2. V was pared by 3 bases and J by 4 bases, with 7 bases of the junction left unmatched. Looked up from germline, CDR1 is DFQATT and CDR2 is SNEGSKA (reference sequence). This CDR3 comprises 15 residues. The CDR3 coding sequence is TGCAGTGCTAGTTTCCCTAGCGGGGTATACAATGAGCAGTTCTTC. Translation gives CSASFPSGVYNEQFF.

This chain joins TRBV20-1 and TRBJ2-7; D ambiguous. CDR3 length: 12 amino acids. With 3 bases removed from V and 0 bases from J, the gap between germline ends came to 6 bases. Germline V gives CDR1 DFQATT, CDR2 SNEGSKA (reference sequence). CDR3 bases: TGCAGTGCTAGTCCTAACTCCTACGAGCAGTACTTC. Its protein is CSASPNSYEQYF.

This chain links TRBV6-2 or TRBV6-3 with TRBJ2-2; D is unclear. Trimming stripped 5 bases from V and 5 bases from J, with 15 bases between. CDR1 and CDR2 from the germline V gene are MNHEY and SVGEGT. The length of the CDR3 is 15 residues. The CDR3 sequence: CASSPDLYGTGELFF. The CDR3 bases are TGTGCCAGCAGTCCAGATTTATACGGGACCGGGGAGCTGTTTTTT.

This chain links TRBV18 with TRBJ1-4, with 12 bases aligning to TRBD1. The V segment lost 6 bases and the J segment 10 bases; nucleotides outside the gene matches: 12. This CDR3 spans 16 amino acids. CDR1 KGHSH and CDR2 LQKENI come from the germline V gene. Here the CDR3 DNA reads TGTGCCAGCTCCTCGGGACAGGGGGCGTATGGTGGAAAACTGTTTTTT. Translated: CASSSGQGAYGGKLFF.

This rearrangement joins TRBV5-1 to TRBJ1-1; D unclear. The CDR3 is 13 residues long. Trimming left V 2 bases short and J 2 bases short, with 7 bases between. CDR1 is SGHRS, CDR2 YFSETQ, per germline. The CDR3 protein is CASSFQDNTEAFF. DNA of the CDR3: TGCGCCAGCAGCTTCCAGGATAACACTGAAGCTTTCTTT.

The CDR3 spells CATSRWTWVSGRARDTQYF. In DNA, the CDR3 is TGTGCCACCAGCAGATGGACCTGGGTAAGCGGGAGGGCGAGAGATACGCAGTATTTT. The gene calls are TRBV15 and TRBJ2-3; TRBD2 matches at 10 bases. J was trimmed by 5 bases and V by 2 bases; bases with no gene match: 16. The germline gives CDR1 LNHNV, CDR2 YYDKDF (reference sequence). This CDR3 has 19 residues.

This chain joins TRBV27 and TRBJ2-5; TRBD2 aligns across 15 bases. The CDR3 has 15 amino acids. The trim removed 5 bases at V and 5 bases at J, leaving 3 bases unmatched. Germline loops: CDR1 MNHEY, CDR2 SMNVEV (reference sequence). In nucleotides, the CDR3 is TGTGCCAGCAGTACCGGGACTAGCGGGAGGGAGACCCAGTACTTC. Its protein product is CASSTGTSGRETQYF.

This clone was recorded once. CDR3 nucleotides: TGTGCCTGGACCTTTTCACAGGCAGCCACTAACTATGGCTACACCTTC. Its protein is CAWTFSQAATNYGYTF. The V and J genes are TRBV30 and TRBJ1-2; D may be TRBD1 (5 bases). V was pared by 4 bases and J by 0 bases, with 18 bases between. There are 16 residues in the CDR3. CDR1 and CDR2 (germline): GTSNPN, SVGIG (reference sequence).

The chain uses TRBV29-1 and TRBJ1-2; D gene unclear. CDR1 and CDR2 from the germline V gene are SQVTM and ANQGSEA. V was trimmed by 3 bases and J by 0 bases, leaving 2 bases between them. The CDR3 spans 11 residues. For the CDR3, the DNA is TGCAGCGTTGACACTAACTATGGCTACACCTTC. It translates to CSVDTNYGYTF.